The sequence of this T cell receptor beta chain was determined in a study of OX40 agonist ivuxolimab in advanced cancers. Study summary: Patients were infused with ivuxolimab every 2 weeks at 0.01 to 10 mg/kg. A male proportion of about 84% was recorded, with mean age 60 years and range about 23 to 90.

Study-level findings and limits: Dosing at 0.1 to 3.0 mg/kg was accompanied by clonal expansion of CD4+ and CD8+ blood T cells by week 6.

With respect to this clone: The antigen is undetermined.

Libraries were prepared by immunoSEQ multiplex PCR; TCRdb keeps only in-frame clonotypes and omits some of them. The sample shows 55,000 or so clones, approximately 90% of them seen only once. The CDR3 loop spans 16 amino acids. The germline gives CDR1 SGHRS, CDR2 YFSETQ. V shed 0 bases and J 7 bases; nucleotides not matched to a gene: 4. This sequence originates from an adult with an advanced solid tumor such as melanoma, head and neck, liver or kidney cancer. V and J are TRBV5-1 and TRBJ1-6; TRBD1 matches 10 bases. Source: CD4+ or CD8+ T cells sorted from blood, taken in a trial of the OX40 agonist ivuxolimab. CDR3 protein: CASSLDMGQGNSPLHF. For the CDR3, the DNA is TGCGCCAGCAGCTTGGATATGGGACAGGGGAATTCACCCCTCCACTTT.